The entry below gives a single T cell receptor beta chain sequence along with its context. This clonotype has a handful of counts. This clone's antigen is unknown. No much larger clone exists at a distance of one base, and base qualities are not known. Explained via the paper, the treatment or condition label denotes: live attenuated yellow fever vaccine strain. PBMCs were isolated from peripheral blood using a standard Ficoll-Paque protocol. Dynabeads CD4 and CD8 positive selection kits were used to isolate the CD4 and CD8 T-cell fractions. TriZol was used to extract RNA from bulk PBMCs, from CD4 and CD8 fractions, and from dextramer-positive and dextramer-negative fractions. The entry originates in a study of T cells after yellow fever vaccination (dated by TCRdb to between 2017 and 2020). As for the study more broadly: Libraries from fractions with low cell numbers were prepared with the SMART-Seq v4 Ultra Low Input RNA kit. Bulk PBMC replicates and cell subsets were isolated from blood drawn at multiple timepoints before and after both primary and secondary immunization. Two healthy male donors made up the cohort, one aged 18 to 30 years and the other aged 30 to 40 years. Bulk TCR alpha and beta repertoires were sequenced longitudinally to track T-cell clones before and after primary and booster YFV17D yellow fever vaccination.

Synthesis of TCR cDNA relied on 5'RACE template switching, a step that introduced a universal primer site along with unique molecular identifiers. Priming of cDNA synthesis was performed from both the TCR alpha and TCR beta constant segments. Library amplification used two PCR steps, and the second PCR step added sample barcodes and sequencing adapters. Sequencing of libraries was done on Illumina HiSeq 2500 (2x100 bp) or NovaSeq (2x150 bp). The paper's processing steps were these. MIGEC was used to demultiplex reads and collapse the reads into UMI consensus sequences, and MiXCR was used for V(D)J alignment. Vaccine-responding clonotypes were identified with edgeR using replicate PBMC samples, with FDR below 0.01 and a log2 fold change above 5 up to day 15 being required. Bulk clonotypes were assigned CD4 or CD8 identity according to which sequenced CD4 or CD8 repertoire held them at higher abundance. The public reads were run again by TCRdb, first through fastp at Q25 and then through MiXCR, and only productive beta chains were kept. Identical CDR3 protein sequences are pooled into one entry, listed with their most common genes and DNA. TCRdb's processing, not the study's, gives the V and J calls here. Across this sample there are about 30,000 distinct CDR3 sequences, with approximately 4.4% seen only once. Roughly half of the sample is in the top ten clones.

The paper as a whole reports these results and caveats: A small fraction of clonotypes appeared in both the CD4 and CD8 compartments, likely as a result of convergent recombination. Most clones expanded after primary vaccination (about 95% of CD4 and around 89% of CD8) were re-detected after the booster, suggesting that broad memory maintenance occurred. Only a couple of donors were included in the study, so the extent to which the findings can be generalized is limited. Because abundant contaminating clonotypes from the bulk population could be contained in FACS-sorted repertoires, computational filtering was required. The secondary T-cell response was weaker than the primary response but faster, peaking on day 5 instead of day 15.

Reading from cysteine to phenylalanine, the CDR3 counts 15 amino acids. Only the CDR3 part of the read is kept: 45 bases, read in frame from the first base. The germline V gene (reference sequence) gives CDR1 as LNHDA and CDR2 as SQIVND. Relative to germline, V is missing 7 bases and J is missing 7 bases, with 4 bases of the junction outside any gene match. The sequence links TRBV19 to TRBJ2-1, with 16 central nucleotides matching TRBD2. The material was CD8+ T cells sorted from PBMCs, obtained 5 days after the yellow fever booster vaccination. The clonotype was recovered from a man younger than 40 who received the YFV17D yellow fever vaccine. The CDR3 amino acid sequence is: CASTPGLAGGNEQFF. The nucleotides are TGTGCCAGTACCCCGGGACTAGCGGGAGGGAATGAGCAGTTCTTC.